This TCR beta chain was captured by sequencing in a study of cytomegalovirus exposure and HLA in healthy donors. 60 Vbeta and 13 Jbeta primers were used in PCR. Clones were read by immunoSEQ multiplex PCR, and TCRdb kept only the in-frame ones, dropping some. The sample records about 260,000 clones, just under 85% being singletons. V was cut by 5 bases and J by 4 bases, with 14 bases left in between. CDR1 and CDR2 (germline): LNHDA, SQIVND (reference sequence). The CDR3 length is 15 residues. The chain is built from TRBV19 and TRBJ2-2; perhaps TRBD2 as D (6 bases). The receptor's source is a middle-aged woman in good health and CMV-seropositive. The sequencing sample was made of PBMCs. The CDR3 sequence: CASSGGLTVTGELFF. Here the CDR3 DNA reads TGTGCCAGTAGTGGGGGGTTGACGGTCACCGGGGAGCTGTTTTTT.